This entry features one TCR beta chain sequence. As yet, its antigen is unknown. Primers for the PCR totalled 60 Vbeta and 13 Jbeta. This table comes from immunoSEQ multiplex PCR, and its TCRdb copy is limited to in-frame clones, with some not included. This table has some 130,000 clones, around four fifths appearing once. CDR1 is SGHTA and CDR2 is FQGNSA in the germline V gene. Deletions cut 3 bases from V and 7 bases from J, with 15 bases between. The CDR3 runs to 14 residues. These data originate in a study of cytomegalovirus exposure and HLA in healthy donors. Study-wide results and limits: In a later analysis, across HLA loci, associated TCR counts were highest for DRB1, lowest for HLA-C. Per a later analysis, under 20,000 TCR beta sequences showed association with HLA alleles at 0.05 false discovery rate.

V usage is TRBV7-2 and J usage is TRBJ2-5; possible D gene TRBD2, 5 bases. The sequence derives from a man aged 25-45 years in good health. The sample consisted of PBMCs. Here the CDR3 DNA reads TGTGCCAGCAGCTTCGCCGGGCCACGGGGGACCCAGTACTTC. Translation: CASSFAGPRGTQYF. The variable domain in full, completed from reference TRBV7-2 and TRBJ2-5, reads GAGVSQSPSNKVTEKGKDVELRCDPISGHTALYWYRQSLGQGLEFLIYFQGNSAPDKSGLPSDRFSAERTGGSVSTLTIQRTQQEDSAVYLCASSFAGPRGTQYFGPGTRLLVL.